This passage covers 21 T cell receptor beta chains from one sample sequenced in a study of T cell changes during pregnancy in multiple sclerosis. Only in-frame clones appear in the TCRdb table, and some are missing; sequencing was by immunoSEQ multiplex PCR. This table has 90,000 to 95,000 clones, about 93% appearing once. This specimen was peripheral blood, taken in the first trimester of pregnancy. The receptors originated from a female donor with multiple sclerosis, enrolled in a pregnancy study.

The genes are TRBV30 and TRBJ2-1, with a weak D call TRBD1 (6 bases). The CDR3 totals 14 residues. The V end lost 5 bases, the J end lost 10 bases, and 21 bases lay between the germline ends. Germline V lookup: CDR1 GTSNPN, CDR2 SVGIG (reference sequence). The CDR3 reads CAWGGSMGAGEQFF. The DNA for the CDR3 is TGTGCCTGGGGGGGCAGCATGGGGGCAGGAGAGCAGTTCTTC.

The chain links TRBV19 to TRBJ2-1; D is perhaps TRBD1 (5 bases). The CDR3 runs to 14 residues. V was clipped by 5 bases and J by 8 bases, with 16 bases between them. Germline lookup yields CDR1 LNHDA and CDR2 SQIVND (reference sequence). The CDR3 bases are TGTGCCAGTAGTTGGGTTAGCACAGGCCATGAGCAGTTCTTC. As protein: CASSWVSTGHEQFF.

The chain recombines TRBV6-5 with TRBJ2-7, with D uncertain. The CDR3 spans 15 residues. CDR1 and CDR2 (germline): MNHEY, SVGAGI. V lost 6 bases, J lost 3 bases, and 18 bases lay in between. CDR3 sequence reads: CASRPDTWAYYEQYF. The CDR3 region has the DNA TGTGCCAGCAGGCCAGACACGTGGGCTTACTACGAGCAGTACTTC.

The genes are TRBV9 and TRBJ2-7, with 8 bases identical to TRBD1. The CDR3 consists of 15 residues. The germline gives CDR1 SGDLS, CDR2 YYNGEE. V trimming: 4 bases; J trimming: 1 base; junction bases outside the gene matches: 7. The CDR3 here is CASSTSTGGSYEQYF. CDR3 bases: TGTGCCAGCAGCACCTCAACAGGGGGTTCCTACGAGCAGTACTTC.

To note about this clone: This specimen includes other DNA sequences encoding the same CDR3. The chain couples TRBV9 to TRBJ2-1; 13 nucleotides match TRBD2. Germline-derived CDR1 and CDR2 are SGDLS and YYNGEE. Trimming took 0 bases from V and 7 from J; bases not matched to a gene: 1. CDR3 size: 15 residues. Here the CDR3 DNA reads TGTGCCAGCAGCGTAGGGACTAGCGGGGGAAATGAGCAGTTCTTC. Translation gives CASSVGTSGGNEQFF. The full variable domain, in which reference TRBV9 and TRBJ2-1 provide the parts outside the CDR3, is DSGVTQTPKHLITATGQRVTLRCSPRSGDLSVYWYQQSLDQGLQFLIQYYNGEERAKGNILERFSAQQFPDLHSELNLSSLELGDSALYFCASSVGTSGGNEQFFGPGTRLTVL.

The rearrangement links TRBV7-9 to TRBJ1-4; D gene ambiguous. Trimming removed 3 bases from V and 8 bases from J, with 10 bases in between. The CDR3 is 13 residues long. Germline CDR1 SEHNR, CDR2 FQNEAQ (reference sequence). CDR3 coding DNA: TGTGCCAGCAGCTTTTCAGAACGCGAAAAACTGTTTTTT. It encodes CASSFSEREKLFF. Variable domain in full (rest from reference TRBV7-9 and TRBJ1-4): DTGVSQNPRHKITKRGQNVTFRCDPISEHNRLYWYRQTLGQGPEFLTYFQNEAQLEKSRLLSDRFSAERPKGSFSTLEIQRTEQGDSAMYLCASSFSEREKLFFGSGTQLSVL.

V and J are TRBV11-2 and TRBJ2-1, with 9 bases matching TRBD1. The CDR3 sequence is 18 residues long. Germline CDR1 SGHAT, CDR2 FQNNGV. J was trimmed by 3 bases and V by 0 bases; bases with no gene match: 9. CDR3 DNA: TGTGCCAGCAGCTTAGAAGGGACAGGGTTTAGTATCTACAATGAGCAGTTCTTC. It encodes CASSLEGTGFSIYNEQFF.

The chain carries TRBV5-4 and TRBJ2-1, with 9 bases lining up with TRBD1. Germline assignment: CDR1 SGHNT and CDR2 YYREEE (reference sequence). CDR3 length: 13 residues. The junction had 2 bases not matched to a gene; V was cut back by 4 bases and J by 6 bases. The DNA for the CDR3 is TGTGCCAGCAGCCCGACAGGGGGCAATGAGCAGTTCTTC. Protein sequence: CASSPTGGNEQFF.

This chain joins TRBV7-2 and TRBJ2-7; D may be TRBD1 (6 bases). Germline V gene sequence: CDR1 SGHTA, CDR2 FQGNSA. This CDR3 is 14 amino acids long. V lost 4 bases and J lost 1, with 11 bases in between. CDR3 loop: CASSSGTRSYEQYF. Here the CDR3 DNA reads TGTGCCAGCAGCTCCGGGACAAGGTCCTACGAGCAGTACTTC.

The rearrangement links TRBV9 to TRBJ2-7; D is undetermined. Germline lookup yields CDR1 SGDLS and CDR2 YYNGEE. The V gene lost 3 bases and the J gene lost 4 bases, with 5 bases spanning the gap. The CDR3 length is 11 residues. The CDR3 spells CASSAGYEQYF. The CDR3 DNA reads as TGTGCCAGCAGCGCAGGATACGAGCAGTACTTC. The variable domain in full, completed from reference TRBV9 and TRBJ2-7, reads DSGVTQTPKHLITATGQRVTLRCSPRSGDLSVYWYQQSLDQGLQFLIQYYNGEERAKGNILERFSAQQFPDLHSELNLSSLELGDSALYFCASSAGYEQYFGPGTRLTVT.

CDR3 region: CASSSGNQPQHF. DNA for the CDR3: TGTGCCAGCAGTTCCGGCAATCAGCCCCAGCATTTT. This rearrangement joins TRBV27 to TRBJ1-5; D gene unclear. The CDR3 consists of 12 residues. V lost 4 bases, J lost 2 bases, and 3 bases lay in between. Germline assignment: CDR1 MNHEY and CDR2 SMNVEV (reference sequence).

The chain combines TRBV30 with TRBJ1-3; D call uncertain. Germline CDR1 and CDR2: GTSNPN and SVGIG (reference sequence). V dropped 7 bases and J dropped 4 bases, with 17 bases sitting between them. CDR3 length: 14 residues. CDR3 in amino acids: CALRTRASGNTIYF. CDR3 DNA sequence: TGTGCCTTACGAACGAGGGCCTCCGGAAACACCATATATTTT.

This chain connects TRBV11-1 to TRBJ1-1, with unresolved D. V lost 5 bases, J lost 3 bases, and 10 bases lay in between. The CDR3 spans 13 residues. Looked up from germline, CDR1 is SGHAT and CDR2 is FQDESV (reference sequence). The CDR3 loop is CASSVGRYTEAFF. The CDR3 DNA reads as TGTGCCAGCAGCGTTGGGCGATACACTGAAGCTTTCTTT.

This clone is a singleton in its sample. The V gene is TRBV10-3, the J gene TRBJ2-1; D ambiguous. This CDR3 is 14 amino acids long. The germline gives CDR1 ENHRY, CDR2 SYGVKD. V lost 6 bases and J lost 4, with 13 bases in between. CDR3 sequence reads: CAIRFSDIYNEQFF. CDR3 nucleotides: TGTGCCATCAGGTTTTCAGACATTTACAATGAGCAGTTCTTC.

Written as DNA, the CDR3 is TGTGCCGGCACAAGACAGGCCTACGAGCAGTACTTC. It is translated as CAGTRQAYEQYF. The genes are TRBV2 and TRBJ2-7; D might be TRBD1 (6 bases). The germline V and J ends were trimmed by 11 bases and 2 bases, with 13 bases remaining between them. CDR1 and CDR2 (germline): SNHLY, FYNNEI. This CDR3 has 12 amino acids. Together with reference TRBV2 and TRBJ2-7, the CDR3 gives the full variable domain: EPEVTQTPSHQVTQMGQEVILRCVPISNHLYFYWYRQILGQKVEFLVSFYNNEISEKSEIFDDQFSVERPDGSNFTLKIRSTKLEDSAMYFCAGTRQAYEQYFGPGTRLTVT.

The rearrangement joins TRBV5-4 to TRBJ1-2; perhaps TRBD1 as D (5 bases). Germline CDR1 SGHNT, CDR2 YYREEE (reference sequence). The CDR3 is 15 amino acids. With 0 bases removed from V and 4 bases from J, the gap between germline ends came to 13 bases. The CDR3, as DNA: TGTGCCAGCAGCTTGGGACAGCTACCTGTCTATGGCTACACCTTC. Translation gives CASSLGQLPVYGYTF.

This sequence joins TRBV9 and TRBJ1-1; weak D call: TRBD1 (6 bases). Trimming stripped 2 bases from V and 4 bases from J, with 12 bases between. This CDR3 region has 14 residues. CDR1 is SGDLS, CDR2 YYNGEE, per germline. DNA for the CDR3: TGTGCCAGCAGCGTGGGAGGGGGGGGCACTGAAGCTTTCTTT. This translates into CASSVGGGGTEAFF.

The rearrangement joins TRBV5-1 to TRBJ1-2; D is unclear. CDR1 is SGHRS and CDR2 is YFSETQ in the germline V gene. This CDR3 is 14 amino acids long. The germline V and J ends were trimmed by 0 bases and 0 bases, with 6 bases remaining between them. The CDR3 is CASSLGVTNYGYTF. CDR3 sequence (DNA): TGCGCCAGCAGCTTGGGCGTCACTAACTATGGCTACACCTTC.

The chain couples TRBV29-1 to TRBJ2-2, with D tentatively TRBD1 (6 bases). The CDR3 length is 13 residues. Germline CDR1 SQVTM, CDR2 ANQGSEA. V lost 7 bases and J 4 bases, leaving 13 bases between the germline ends. The CDR3 spells CSGGTRLTGELFF. CDR3 in DNA: TGCAGCGGGGGGACACGGCTCACCGGGGAGCTGTTTTTT.

The rearrangement uses TRBV5-1 and TRBJ1-1; unclear D gene. V was trimmed by 1 base and J by 0 bases, leaving 4 bases between them. CDR1 is SGHRS and CDR2 is YFSETQ in the germline V gene. The CDR3 contains 13 residues. This CDR3 reads CASSLQMNTEAFF. The CDR3 nucleotides are TGCGCCAGCAGCTTGCAGATGAACACTGAAGCTTTCTTT.

The chain is built from TRBV6-1 and TRBJ1-5; TRBD1 agrees at 9 bases. The CDR3 length is 13 residues. Germline V gives CDR1 MNHNS, CDR2 SASEGT. V lost 6 bases to trimming and J lost 8 bases; unmatched junction nucleotides: 5. DNA for the CDR3: TGTGCCAGCAGGGAACAGGGGGCTGAGCCCCAGCATTTT. Protein product: CASREQGAEPQHF.